What follows are 8 T cell receptor beta chains derived from one specimen sequenced in a study of blood T cell repertoires in COVID-19. Assay: immunoSEQ multiplex PCR; the TCRdb copy retains only in-frame clones and omits some. The sample has about 210,000 clones; roughly 78% are singletons. Sequences were obtained from peripheral blood. All receptors derive from a woman in her forties with acute or convalescent COVID-19.

The V and J genes are TRBV6-1 and TRBJ2-7, with D hard to call. Germline V gene sequence: CDR1 MNHNS, CDR2 SASEGT. The V end was cut by 3 bases, the J end by 0 bases, with 15 bases between. The CDR3 loop spans 16 amino acids. The CDR3 region has the DNA TGTGCCAGCAGTGAGTTTGGTGTGTACAGCTCCTACGAGCAGTACTTC. It specifies CASSEFGVYSSYEQYF.

The chain links TRBV6-5 to TRBJ2-7; 8 nucleotides match TRBD2. In germline, CDR1 is MNHEY, CDR2 SVGAGI. This CDR3 is built from 15 residues. Losses at the gene ends were 6 bases for V and 1 base for J; bases not matched to a gene: 8. CDR3 sequence (DNA): TGTGCCAGCAGCAAACTAGCGGACAAGTCCTACGAGCAGTACTTC. Its translation is CASSKLADKSYEQYF.

The chain couples TRBV28 to TRBJ1-2; the D is unclear. CDR1 is MDHEN, CDR2 SYDVKM, per germline. This CDR3 region has 14 residues. V lost 5 bases and J lost 5, with 15 bases in between. CDR3 loop: CASSSLVIGYGYTF. CDR3 nucleotide sequence: TGTGCCAGCAGTAGTTTAGTTATCGGTTATGGCTACACCTTC.

The chain has TRBV18 and TRBJ2-6; D possibly corresponds to TRBD2 (5 bases). The CDR3 consists of 17 residues. V was shortened by 4 bases and J by 1 base, with 14 bases between the two germline ends. The germline gives CDR1 KGHSH, CDR2 LQKENI. CDR3 coding DNA: TGTGCCAGCTCACACGGGATTAGAGCGTCTGGGGCCAACGTCCTGACTTTC. It codes for CASSHGIRASGANVLTF.

The chain has TRBV18 and TRBJ1-6; D may be TRBD1 (5 bases). Trimming took off 3 bases at V and 14 bases at J, with 14 bases between the two ends. CDR1 and CDR2 from the germline V gene are KGHSH and LQKENI. This CDR3 spans 13 amino acids. CDR3 amino acids: CASSPREGNSLHF. CDR3 in DNA: TGTGCCAGCTCACCCCGGGAGGGGAATTCCCTCCACTTT.

The chain combines TRBV19 with TRBJ1-3; 7 bases fit TRBD1. The CDR3 has 13 residues. V was clipped by 8 bases and J by 2 bases; unmatched bases: 3. Germline CDR1 LNHDA, CDR2 SQIVND (reference sequence). The CDR3 bases are TGTGCCAGTTGGACAGGTCCTGGAAACACCATATATTTT. This sequence encodes CASWTGPGNTIYF.

The chain recombines TRBV4-2 with TRBJ2-6; weak D call: TRBD2 (5 bases). Trimming took 4 bases from V and 0 from J, leaving 13 bases between them. This CDR3 region has 17 residues. CDR1 and CDR2 from the germline V gene are LGHNA and YNFKEQ. CDR3 residues: CASSPRELTSGANVLTF. The CDR3, as DNA: TGTGCCAGCAGCCCGAGGGAACTTACCTCTGGGGCCAACGTCCTGACTTTC.

This sequence joins TRBV12-3 or TRBV12-4 and TRBJ1-2; 8 bases are a match to TRBD1. The length of the CDR3 is 13 residues. Trimming cost V 2 bases and J 4 bases; bases outside gene matches: 0. The CDR3 coding sequence is TGTGCCAGCAGTTTAACAGGGGGCTATGGCTACACCTTC. Encoded protein: CASSLTGGYGYTF.